The entry that follows covers one T cell receptor beta chain sequence. The antigen is not known. The record originates from a study of cytomegalovirus exposure and HLA in healthy donors. Overall study context: Of all 400 or so donors who were genotyped, roughly 83% belonged to the Caucasian-associated ancestry cluster.

Study-level findings and limits: The authors later found HLA-associated TCR beta chains more clonally expanded than equally common others. Cytomegalovirus-associated TCR beta chains were listed, numbering under 200.

The PCR was carried out with 60 Vbeta primers and 13 Jbeta primers. Profiling relied on immunoSEQ multiplex PCR, and the TCRdb table lists in-frame clones only, not all of them. The sample has 100,000 to 150,000 clones. Sequenced: PBMCs. This clonotype was sampled from a man aged 18-30 years in good health and CMV-seronegative.

The CDR3 region is CASSSRQGGGTREYF. DNA for the CDR3: TGCGCCAGCAGCTCGCGACAGGGAGGAGGGACGAGGGAGTACTTC. The chain links TRBV5-1 to TRBJ2-7; TRBD1 is a possible D gene (7 bases). The CDR3 sequence is 15 residues long. V was clipped by 3 bases and J by 11 bases, with 24 bases between them. Germline CDR1 SGHRS, CDR2 YFSETQ.